One sample yielded the 15 T cell receptor beta chains listed below, sequenced in a study of beta chain features in type 1 diabetes. Overall study findings and caveats: Shorter TCRB CDR3s, moderately but significantly so, were found in Type 1 diabetes patients in all four CD4+ subsets.

All of the isolated RNA was reverse transcribed, so expressed TCRB transcripts were sequenced. TCRdb's copy holds only in-frame clones and misses some; the assay was immunoSEQ multiplex PCR. The repertoire holds some 240,000 clones, with 16% as singletons. These receptors' antigens are unknown. The sample comprised naive CD4+ T cells from blood. These receptors came from a man younger than 40 with type 1 diabetes.

This clone was found a few times. The chain carries TRBV7-7 and TRBJ2-1; 8 bases line up with TRBD2. The CDR3 has 13 residues. Germline trimming cut 5 bases from V and 6 bases from J; bases unmatched to any gene: 3. Germline V CDR1 and CDR2: SSHAT, FNYEAQ (reference sequence). CDR3 in amino acids: CASSPGTSNEQFF. CDR3 nucleotides: TGTGCCAGCAGCCCGGGGACTAGCAATGAGCAGTTCTTC.

This clone has only a few counts. The gene calls are TRBV7-2 and TRBJ2-1, with TRBD2 matching over 13 bases. With 5 bases clipped from V and 7 bases from J, the junction kept 5 bases outside the gene matches. CDR1 is SGHTA, CDR2 FQGNSA, per germline. The CDR3 covers 15 residues. The CDR3, as DNA: TGTGCCAGCAGCCTCGGGACTAGCGGGAATAATGAGCAGTTCTTC. It is translated as CASSLGTSGNNEQFF.

The chain couples TRBV30 to TRBJ2-2, with D perhaps TRBD2 (6 bases). Germline loops: CDR1 GTSNPN, CDR2 SVGIG (reference sequence). CDR3 length equals 12 residues. V lost 4 bases, J lost 5 bases, and 8 bases lay in between. The CDR3 region is CAWTSVTGELFF. The CDR3 nucleotides are TGTGCCTGGACTAGCGTAACCGGGGAGCTGTTTTTT.

The chain combines TRBV7-9 with TRBJ1-1; D gene ambiguous. The CDR3 totals 14 residues. The V gene lost 5 bases and the J gene lost 1 base, with 11 bases spanning the gap. The germline CDR1 and CDR2 sequences are SEHNR and FQNEAQ (reference sequence). Written as DNA, the CDR3 is TGTGCCAGCAGCGCCCCAGGCAAGAACACTGAAGCTTTCTTT. Encoded protein: CASSAPGKNTEAFF.

This clone occurred a few times. The chain recombines TRBV29-1 with TRBJ2-7; the D is unclear. In germline, CDR1 is SQVTM, CDR2 ANQGSEA. V lost 1 base and J lost 3, with 10 bases in between. The CDR3 is 13 residues long. DNA for the CDR3: TGCAGCGTTGAAGGGGTGCGACGCTACGAGCAGTACTTC. It codes for CSVEGVRRYEQYF.

V usage is TRBV18 and J usage is TRBJ2-2, with D uncertain. V was pared by 6 bases and J by 1 base, with 9 bases between. There are 14 residues in the CDR3. Germline CDR1 is KGHSH and CDR2 is LQKENI. The chain's CDR3 is CASSKGLNTGELFF. The CDR3 DNA is TGTGCCAGCTCGAAGGGATTGAACACCGGGGAGCTGTTTTTT.

The J gene is TRBJ2-7, the V gene TRBV7-2, with 7 bases fitting TRBD2. V gave up 5 bases and J gave up 0 bases; unmatched junction bases: 7. Germline assignment: CDR1 SGHTA and CDR2 FQGNSA. This CDR3 has 15 amino acids. DNA of the CDR3: TGTGCCAGCAGCCCCTGGGGGGGAACCTCCTACGAGCAGTACTTC. Translated: CASSPWGGTSYEQYF.

This clone showed up just a few times. V gene TRBV5-6 combines with J gene TRBJ1-1; TRBD1 agrees at 7 bases. The CDR3 is made up of 14 amino acids. Germline lookup yields CDR1 SGHDT and CDR2 YYEEEE. The ends lost 4 bases at V and 8 bases at J; junction bases unmatched: 11. CDR3 sequence: CASSAGQADLEAFF. The CDR3 nucleotides are TGTGCCAGCAGCGCCGGACAGGCCGACCTCGAAGCTTTCTTT.

This clone has a handful of counts. This chain's CDR3 is CASSPPGQGLEQYF. For the CDR3, the DNA is TGTGCCAGCTCACCGCCCGGACAGGGGCTCGAGCAGTACTTC. The V and J genes are TRBV18 and TRBJ2-7; 9 bases match TRBD1. The CDR3 totals 14 residues. The trim removed 3 bases at V and 6 bases at J, leaving 6 bases unmatched. Germline assignment: CDR1 KGHSH and CDR2 LQKENI.

In nucleotides, the CDR3 is TGTGCCAGCAGCGTAGAGGGCCGGGGTGGCTACACCTTC. Translation: CASSVEGRGGYTF. This chain joins TRBV9 and TRBJ1-2; D is ambiguous. The germline V and J ends were trimmed by 0 bases and 7 bases, with 10 bases remaining between them. The CDR3 has 13 amino acids. Germline V gene lookup returns CDR1 SGDLS and CDR2 YYNGEE.

V usage is TRBV29-1 and J usage is TRBJ2-2; D possibly corresponds to TRBD2 (6 bases). With 3 bases removed from V and 3 bases from J, the gap between germline ends came to 11 bases. This CDR3 comprises 14 residues. Germline CDR1 SQVTM, CDR2 ANQGSEA. CDR3 sequence (DNA): TGCAGCGTTGAGACTAGTTGGGACACCGGGGAGCTGTTTTTT. This codes for CSVETSWDTGELFF.

The J gene is TRBJ2-7, the V gene TRBV6-5; TRBD1 agrees at 10 bases. Trimming cost V 6 bases and J 7 bases; bases outside gene matches: 9. Germline loops: CDR1 MNHEY, CDR2 SVGAGI. The CDR3 consists of 14 residues. The CDR3 sequence: CASSTETGGGEQYF. CDR3 DNA: TGTGCCAGCAGCACCGAGACAGGGGGCGGTGAGCAGTACTTC.

In the case of this clone: Distinct nucleotide sequences in the sample also encode this CDR3. The CDR3 region is CASSLGDYEQYF. The CDR3 nucleotides are TGTGCCAGCAGCTTAGGGGACTACGAGCAGTACTTC. This chain links TRBV7-9 with TRBJ2-7; D is undetermined. The V end lost 1 base, the J end lost 3 bases, and 4 bases lay between the germline ends. The CDR3 runs to 12 residues. The germline gives CDR1 SEHNR, CDR2 FQNEAQ (reference sequence).

The chain uses TRBV6-5 and TRBJ1-2; D unclear. Germline-derived CDR1 and CDR2 are MNHEY and SVGAGI. V was clipped by 6 bases and J by 2 bases, with 16 bases between them. This CDR3 contains 15 residues. The DNA of the CDR3 is TGTGCCAGCAGCCAATACATAGGGCGGAACTATGGCTACACCTTC. Encoded protein: CASSQYIGRNYGYTF.

This clone was seen more than once but under ten times. This rearrangement joins TRBV29-1 to TRBJ2-7; D is perhaps TRBD1 (5 bases). Germline values: CDR1 SQVTM, CDR2 ANQGSEA. V lost 5 bases and J lost 0, with 11 bases in between. CDR3 size: 13 residues. In DNA, the CDR3 is TGCAGCGTTACCCGACAGAACTCCTACGAGCAGTACTTC. It specifies CSVTRQNSYEQYF.